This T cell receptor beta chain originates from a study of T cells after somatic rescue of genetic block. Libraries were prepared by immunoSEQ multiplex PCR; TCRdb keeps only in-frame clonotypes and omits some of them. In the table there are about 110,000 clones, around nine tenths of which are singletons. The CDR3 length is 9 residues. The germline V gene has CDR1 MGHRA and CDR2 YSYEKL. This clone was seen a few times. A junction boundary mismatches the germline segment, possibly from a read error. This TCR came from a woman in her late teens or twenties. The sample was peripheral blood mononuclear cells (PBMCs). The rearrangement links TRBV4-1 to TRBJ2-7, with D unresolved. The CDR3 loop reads CASSQRMNF. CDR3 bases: TGCGCCAGCAGCCAAAGGATGAACTTC.